This T cell receptor (beta chain) was recorded in a study of T cells after yellow fever vaccination. Across the study: Fractions low in cell number were prepared with SMART-Seq v4 Ultra Low Input. Whole-study findings and limits: Post-booster repertoires again held most primary-vaccination clones (just under 97% CD4, 80% to 90% CD8). Though weaker, the secondary response peaked faster, on day 5 versus 15.

As to this clonotype: What it recognizes is unknown.

UMIs were added to TCR cDNA along with a universal primer site when it was made by 5'RACE template switching. TCRdb reprocessed the 5' RACE reads via MiXCR and lists one record per CDR3 protein. The data contain hundreds of thousands of distinct CDR3 sequences, roughly 13% of them singletons. The CDR3 runs 17 residues. Per germline, CDR1 DFQATT and CDR2 SNEGSKA (reference sequence). The junction had 12 bases not matched to a gene; V was cut back by 1 base and J by 4 bases. The TCR was taken from a man aged 25 to 40 who received the YFV17D yellow fever vaccine. The sequencing used PBMCs, collected on the day of the yellow fever booster vaccination. V usage is TRBV20-1 and J usage is TRBJ2-1; TRBD2 matches 8 bases. The CDR3 region has the DNA TGCAGTGCTAGAGGAGTTAAGTCCGGGACTAGGTACAATGAGCAGTTCTTC. This encodes CSARGVKSGTRYNEQFF.